The 3 T cell receptor beta chains in this list originate from one sample, sequenced in a study of identifying expanded T cells in peripheral blood. Only in-frame clones appear in the TCRdb table, and some are missing; sequencing was by immunoSEQ multiplex PCR. Of 50,000 to 60,000 clones detected, about four fifths appear once; the ten largest clones hold approximately 15%. What was sequenced was blood. These receptors were collected from a person aged 18 to 75 in good health.

V usage is TRBV4-3 and J usage is TRBJ2-5; maybe TRBD2 (5 bases). The V end lost 3 bases, the J end lost 7 bases, and 15 bases lay between the germline ends. This CDR3 region has 14 residues. In germline, CDR1 is LGHNA, CDR2 YSLEER. The CDR3, as DNA: TGCGCCAGCAGCCAGCTCATATCGAGCGGGACCCAGTACTTC. The encoded protein is CASSQLISSGTQYF.

V and J are TRBV9 and TRBJ2-1; TRBD2 matches 7 bases. In germline, CDR1 is SGDLS, CDR2 YYNGEE. CDR3 length: 14 residues. Trimming at V came to 4 bases and at J to 8 bases, leaving 9 bases not matched to a gene. CDR3 in amino acids: CASSSQTGRYEQFF. CDR3 nucleotides: TGTGCCAGCAGCTCTCAGACCGGGAGGTATGAGCAGTTCTTC. Drawing the rest from reference TRBV9 and TRBJ2-1, the complete variable domain is DSGVTQTPKHLITATGQRVTLRCSPRSGDLSVYWYQQSLDQGLQFLIQYYNGEERAKGNILERFSAQQFPDLHSELNLSSLELGDSALYFCASSSQTGRYEQFFGPGTRLTVL.

This clone was seen just once. This chain uses TRBV19 with TRBJ1-5; the D is unclear. V lost 3 bases, J lost 6 bases, and 12 bases lay in between. The germline V gene encodes CDR1 LNHDA and CDR2 SQIVND (reference sequence). The CDR3 is made up of 14 amino acids. CDR3 sequence reads: CASSIPGGFQPQHF. The CDR3 DNA sequence: TGTGCCAGTAGTATCCCGGGCGGCTTTCAGCCCCAGCATTTT.